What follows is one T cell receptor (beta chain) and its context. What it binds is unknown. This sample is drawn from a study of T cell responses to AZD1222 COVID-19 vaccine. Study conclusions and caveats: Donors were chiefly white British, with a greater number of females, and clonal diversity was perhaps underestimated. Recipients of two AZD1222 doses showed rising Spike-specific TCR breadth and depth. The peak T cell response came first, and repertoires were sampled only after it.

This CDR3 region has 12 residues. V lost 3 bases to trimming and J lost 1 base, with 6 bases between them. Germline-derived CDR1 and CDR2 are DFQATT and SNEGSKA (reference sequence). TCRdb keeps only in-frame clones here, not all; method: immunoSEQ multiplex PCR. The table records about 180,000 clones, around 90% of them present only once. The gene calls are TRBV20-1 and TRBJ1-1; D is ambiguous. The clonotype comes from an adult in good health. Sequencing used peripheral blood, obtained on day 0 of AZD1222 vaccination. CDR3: CSASVANTEAFF. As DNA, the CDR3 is TGCAGTGCTAGTGTTGCGAACACTGAAGCTTTCTTT.